Listed here are 2 T cell receptor beta chains from one sample, sequenced in a study of glioma-infiltrating T cells after dendritic cell vaccination. Time point specified: after dendritic cell vaccination, including at tumor progression/relapse. Using immunoSEQ multiplex PCR, the repertoire was profiled, and TCRdb retains in-frame clones only, with some absent. The sample shows 90,000 to 95,000 clones, around four fifths of them seen only once. The sequences come from blood, collected after dendritic cell vaccination. All receptors derive from a human donor with glioblastoma.

There are a few counts of this clone. This sequence joins TRBV5-4 and TRBJ2-5; D gene ambiguous. Per the germline V gene, CDR1 is SGHNT and CDR2 is YYREEE (reference sequence). The CDR3 covers 14 residues. The V end was cut by 7 bases, the J end by 1 base, with 14 bases between. The DNA of the CDR3 is TGTGCCAGCTTAGCCGATAAGGTCCAAGAGACCCAGTACTTC. It is translated as CASLADKVQETQYF.

This chain links TRBV5-1 with TRBJ2-2; 13 bases line up with TRBD2. Germline V gives CDR1 SGHRS, CDR2 YFSETQ. The CDR3 has 16 amino acids. Unmatched junction bases numbered 7, after V lost 4 bases and J lost 7 bases. CDR3 amino acids: CASSILAGGPDGELFF. The CDR3, as DNA: TGCGCCAGCAGCATACTAGCGGGAGGGCCGGACGGGGAGCTGTTTTTT.